This T cell receptor beta chain was sequenced during a study of T cells in localized non-small cell lung cancer. The CDR3 runs 16 residues. CDR1 and CDR2 from the germline V gene are MGHRA and YSYEKL. The ends were cut back, 1 base at V and 1 base at J, with 8 bases in the middle. Here immunoSEQ multiplex PCR was the method, and the copy in TCRdb shows in-frame clones only, minus some. The table shows 30,000 to 35,000 clones, with 92% occurring only once. The sample in question was peripheral blood, obtained before any cancer treatment. The chain joins TRBV4-1 to TRBJ1-6; the D gene is possibly TRBD1 (6 bases). The sequence was collected from a female donor aged 60 or older with stage I lung adenocarcinoma. The DNA for the CDR3 is TGCGCCAGCAGCCAAGGGCAGGGGTCCTATAATTCACCCCTCCACTTT. Its protein is CASSQGQGSYNSPLHF.